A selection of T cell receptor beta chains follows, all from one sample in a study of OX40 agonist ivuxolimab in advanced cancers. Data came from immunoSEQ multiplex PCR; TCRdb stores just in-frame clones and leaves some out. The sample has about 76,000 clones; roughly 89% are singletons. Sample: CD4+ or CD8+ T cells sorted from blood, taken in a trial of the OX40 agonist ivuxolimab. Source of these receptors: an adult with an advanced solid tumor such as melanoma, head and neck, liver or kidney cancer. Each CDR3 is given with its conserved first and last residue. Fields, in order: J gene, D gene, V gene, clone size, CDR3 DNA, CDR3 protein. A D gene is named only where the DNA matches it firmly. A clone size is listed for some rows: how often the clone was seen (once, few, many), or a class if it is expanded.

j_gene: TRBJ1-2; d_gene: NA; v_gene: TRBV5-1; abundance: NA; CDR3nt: TGCGCCAGCAGCTTGGAGCCGGACTATTCCTATGGCTACACCTTC; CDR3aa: CASSLEPDYSYGYTF
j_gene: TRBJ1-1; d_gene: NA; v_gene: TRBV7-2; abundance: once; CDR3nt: TGTGCCAGCAGCTTAGTAGGTATGAACACTGAAGCTTTCTTT; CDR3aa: CASSLVGMNTEAFF
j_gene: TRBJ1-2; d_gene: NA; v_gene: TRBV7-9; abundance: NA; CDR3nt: TGTGCCAGCAGCTTAGAGGGCAGGGGCTATGGCTACACCTTC; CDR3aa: CASSLEGRGYGYTF
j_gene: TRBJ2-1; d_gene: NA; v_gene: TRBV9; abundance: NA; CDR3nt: TGTGCCAGCAGCGTAGGTCGTAGGGAAATGGAGCAGTTCTTC; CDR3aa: CASSVGRREMEQFF
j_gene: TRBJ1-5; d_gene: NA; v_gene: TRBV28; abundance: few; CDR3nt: TGTGCCAGCAGTTGGGGGCAGGGTTGGCAGCCCCAGCATTTT; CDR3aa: CASSWGQGWQPQHF
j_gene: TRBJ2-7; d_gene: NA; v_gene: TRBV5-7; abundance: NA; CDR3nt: TGTGCCAGCAGCTTCCGTGTGTGCGAGCAGTACTTC; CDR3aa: CASSFRVCEQYF
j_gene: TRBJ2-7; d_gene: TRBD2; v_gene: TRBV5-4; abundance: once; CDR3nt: TGTGCCAGCAGCTGGGGGACTAGCGGATATTCCTACGAGCAGTACTTC; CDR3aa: CASSWGTSGYSYEQYF
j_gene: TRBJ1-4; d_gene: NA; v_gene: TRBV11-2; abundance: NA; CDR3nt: TGTGCCAGCAAAAAGGGGCGGTATGAAAAACTGTTTTTT; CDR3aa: CASKKGRYEKLFF
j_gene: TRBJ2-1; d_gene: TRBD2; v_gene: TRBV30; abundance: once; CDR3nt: TGTGCCTGGACCCCTTCCCACTGGTCGGGGGGCTCCTACAATGAGCAGTTCTTC; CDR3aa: CAWTPSHWSGGSYNEQFF
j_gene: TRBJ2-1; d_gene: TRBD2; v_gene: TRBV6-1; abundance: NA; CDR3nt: TGTGCCAGCAGTCCACGACCGGGAGGGTACAATGAGCAGTTCTTC; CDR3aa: CASSPRPGGYNEQFF
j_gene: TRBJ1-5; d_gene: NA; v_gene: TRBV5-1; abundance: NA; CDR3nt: TGCGCCAGCAGCGCCACGGGCAATCAGCCCCAGCATTTT; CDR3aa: CASSATGNQPQHF
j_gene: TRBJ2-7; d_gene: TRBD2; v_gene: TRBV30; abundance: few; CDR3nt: TGTGCCTGGAGTGAAGCGGGATGGTCGTACGAGCAGTACTTC; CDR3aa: CAWSEAGWSYEQYF
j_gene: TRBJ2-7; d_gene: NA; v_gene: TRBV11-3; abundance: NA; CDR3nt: TGTGCCAGTTCACCCAGGGAAAACGAGCAGTACTTC; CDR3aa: CASSPRENEQYF
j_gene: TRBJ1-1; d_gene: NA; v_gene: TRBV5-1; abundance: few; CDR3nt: TGCGCCAGCAGCTTCAGGGACACTGAAGCTTTCTTT; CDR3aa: CASSFRDTEAFF
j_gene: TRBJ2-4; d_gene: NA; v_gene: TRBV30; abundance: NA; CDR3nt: TGTGCCTGGAGTAATGAGATAGCCAAAAACATTCAGTACTTC; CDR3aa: CAWSNEIAKNIQYF
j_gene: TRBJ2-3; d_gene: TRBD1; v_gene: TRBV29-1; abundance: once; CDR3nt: TGCAGCGTTGAAGGGACTCAGGGGGTAGATACGCAGTATTTT; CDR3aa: CSVEGTQGVDTQYF
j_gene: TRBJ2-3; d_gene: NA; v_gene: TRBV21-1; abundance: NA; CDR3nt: TGTGCCAGCAGCAAAGAGCTAGCGTCCGCAGATACGCAGTATTTT; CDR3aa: CASSKELASADTQYF